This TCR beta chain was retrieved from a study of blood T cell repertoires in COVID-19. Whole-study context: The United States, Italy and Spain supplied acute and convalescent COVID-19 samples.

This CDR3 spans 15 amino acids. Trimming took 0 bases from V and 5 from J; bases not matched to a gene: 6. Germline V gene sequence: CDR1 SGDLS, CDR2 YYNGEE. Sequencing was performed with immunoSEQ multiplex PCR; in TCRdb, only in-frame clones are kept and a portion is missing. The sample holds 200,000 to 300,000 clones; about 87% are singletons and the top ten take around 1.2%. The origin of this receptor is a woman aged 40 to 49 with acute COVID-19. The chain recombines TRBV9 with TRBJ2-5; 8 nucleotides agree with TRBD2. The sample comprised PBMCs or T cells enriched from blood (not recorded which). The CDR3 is CASSVGKRERETQYF. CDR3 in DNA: TGTGCCAGCAGCGTAGGGAAGCGGGAGCGGGAGACCCAGTACTTC.